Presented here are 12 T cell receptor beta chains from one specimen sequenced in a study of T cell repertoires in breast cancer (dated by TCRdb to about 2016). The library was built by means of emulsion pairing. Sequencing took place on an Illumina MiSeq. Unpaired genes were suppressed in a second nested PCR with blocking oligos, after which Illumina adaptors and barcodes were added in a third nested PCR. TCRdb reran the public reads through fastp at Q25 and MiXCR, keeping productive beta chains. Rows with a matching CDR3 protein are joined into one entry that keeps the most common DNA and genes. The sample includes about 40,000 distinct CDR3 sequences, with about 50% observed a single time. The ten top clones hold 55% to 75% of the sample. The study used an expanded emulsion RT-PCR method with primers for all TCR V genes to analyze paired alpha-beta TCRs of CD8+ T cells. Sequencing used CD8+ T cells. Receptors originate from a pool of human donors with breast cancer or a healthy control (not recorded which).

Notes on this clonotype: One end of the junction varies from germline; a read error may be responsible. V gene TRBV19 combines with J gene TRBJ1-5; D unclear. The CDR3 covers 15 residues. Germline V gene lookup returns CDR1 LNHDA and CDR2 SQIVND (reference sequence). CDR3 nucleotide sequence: TGTGTCAGTAGTCCCTCTGCGGACTACAATCAGCCCCAGCATTTT. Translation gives CVSSPSADYNQPQHF.

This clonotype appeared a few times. The CDR3 nucleotides are TGTGCCAGCAGTCCCGAGGTACGGACGGAAATCTCTGGAAACACCATATATTTT. This encodes CASSPEVRTEISGNTIYF. The gene calls are TRBV12-3 or TRBV12-4 and TRBJ1-3; D unclear. The CDR3 consists of 18 residues. V was cut by 5 bases and J by 0 bases, with 20 bases left in between.

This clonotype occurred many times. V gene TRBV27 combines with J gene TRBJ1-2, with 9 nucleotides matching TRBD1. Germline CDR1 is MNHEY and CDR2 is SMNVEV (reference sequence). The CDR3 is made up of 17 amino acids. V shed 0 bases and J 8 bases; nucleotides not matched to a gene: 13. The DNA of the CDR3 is TGTGCCAGCAGTTTATCGAAAGCCGGACAGGGGACGTTGGGCTACACCTTC. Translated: CASSLSKAGQGTLGYTF.

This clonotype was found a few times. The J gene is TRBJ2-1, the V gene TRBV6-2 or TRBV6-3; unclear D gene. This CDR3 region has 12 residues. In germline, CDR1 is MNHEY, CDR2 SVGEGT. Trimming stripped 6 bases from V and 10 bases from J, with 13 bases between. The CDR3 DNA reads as TGTGCCAGCAGCTTTACTGACGTCGAGCAGTTCTTC. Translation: CASSFTDVEQFF.

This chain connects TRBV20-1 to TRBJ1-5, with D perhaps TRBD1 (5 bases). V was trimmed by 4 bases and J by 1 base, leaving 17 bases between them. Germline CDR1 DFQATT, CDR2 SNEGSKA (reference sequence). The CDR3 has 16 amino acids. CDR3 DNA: TGCAGTGCTATTCGAGGGACCCCCGGGAGCAATCAGCCCCAGCATTTT. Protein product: CSAIRGTPGSNQPQHF.

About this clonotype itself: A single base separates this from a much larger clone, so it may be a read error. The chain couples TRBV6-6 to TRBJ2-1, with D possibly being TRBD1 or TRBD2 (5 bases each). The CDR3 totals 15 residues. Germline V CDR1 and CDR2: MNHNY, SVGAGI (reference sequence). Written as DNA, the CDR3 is TGTGCCAGCAGTATCCGGCGGGCAGGGAAGAATGAGCAGTCCTTC. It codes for CASSIRRAGKNEQSF.

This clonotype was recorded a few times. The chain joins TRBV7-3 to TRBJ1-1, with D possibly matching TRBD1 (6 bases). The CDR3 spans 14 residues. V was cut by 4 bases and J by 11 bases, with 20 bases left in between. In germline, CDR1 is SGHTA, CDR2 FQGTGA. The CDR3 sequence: CASSSGPDSTGAFF. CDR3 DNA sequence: TGTGCCAGCAGCTCCGGCCCGGACAGCACGGGGGCTTTCTTT. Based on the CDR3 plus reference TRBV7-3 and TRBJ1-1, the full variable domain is GAGVSQTPSNKVTEKGKYVELRCDPISGHTALYWYRQSLGQGPEFLIYFQGTGAADDSGLPNDRFFAVRPEGSVSTLKIQRTERGDSAVYLCASSSGPDSTGAFFGQGTRLTVV.

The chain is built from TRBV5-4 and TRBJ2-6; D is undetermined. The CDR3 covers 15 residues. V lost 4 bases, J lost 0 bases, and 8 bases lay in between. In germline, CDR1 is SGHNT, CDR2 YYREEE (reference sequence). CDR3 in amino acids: CASSQLGSGANVLTF. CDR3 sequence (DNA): TGTGCCAGCAGCCAACTTGGCTCTGGGGCCAACGTCCTGACTTTC.

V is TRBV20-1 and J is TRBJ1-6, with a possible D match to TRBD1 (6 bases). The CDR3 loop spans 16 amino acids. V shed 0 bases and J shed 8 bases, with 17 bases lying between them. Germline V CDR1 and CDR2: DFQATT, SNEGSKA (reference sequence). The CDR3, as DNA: TGCAGTGCTAGAGATCAGGGGCCCGCTAATGATTCACCCCTCCACTTT. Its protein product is CSARDQGPANDSPLHF.

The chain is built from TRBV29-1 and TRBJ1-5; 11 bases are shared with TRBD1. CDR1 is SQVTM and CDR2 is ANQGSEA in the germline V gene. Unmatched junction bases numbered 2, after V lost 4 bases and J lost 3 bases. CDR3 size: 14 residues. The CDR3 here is CSVGDRGDNQPQHF. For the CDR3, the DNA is TGCAGCGTTGGGGACAGGGGGGACAATCAGCCCCAGCATTTT.

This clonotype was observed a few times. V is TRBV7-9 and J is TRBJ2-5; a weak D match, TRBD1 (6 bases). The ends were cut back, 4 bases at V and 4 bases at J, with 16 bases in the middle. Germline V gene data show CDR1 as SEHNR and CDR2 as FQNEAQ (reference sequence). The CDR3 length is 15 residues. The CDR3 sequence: CASSSSPGEGETQYF. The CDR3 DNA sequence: TGTGCCAGCAGCTCATCCCCAGGGGAAGGAGAGACCCAGTACTTC. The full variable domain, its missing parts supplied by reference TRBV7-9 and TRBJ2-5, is DTGVSQNPRHKITKRGQNVTFRCDPISEHNRLYWYRQTLGQGPEFLTYFQNEAQLEKSRLLSDRFSAERPKGSFSTLEIQRTEQGDSAMYLCASSSSPGEGETQYFGPGTRLLVL.

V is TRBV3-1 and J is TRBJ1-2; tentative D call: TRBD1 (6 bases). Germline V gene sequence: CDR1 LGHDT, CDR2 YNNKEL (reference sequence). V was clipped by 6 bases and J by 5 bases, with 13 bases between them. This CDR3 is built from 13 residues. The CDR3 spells CASRPRGGYGYTF. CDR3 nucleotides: TGTGCCAGCAGGCCCAGGGGCGGGTATGGCTACACCTTC.